This TCR beta chain stems from a study of T cells after yellow fever vaccination. Overall study: Low-cell-number fractions were prepared with SMART-Seq v4 Ultra Low Input.

TCRdb analysed the 5' RACE reads with MiXCR anew, one entry per CDR3 protein. The data hold 170,000 or so distinct CDR3 sequences, with about 6% observed a single time. This clonotype appeared many times. The antigen is not known. Per germline, CDR1 MNHNS and CDR2 SASEGT. The CDR3 sequence is 14 residues long. Between the trimmed V and J ends, which lost 2 bases and 6 bases, there was a span of 11 bases. Points from the study as a whole: Clonotype sharing between CD4 and CD8 compartments was small.

The sample consisted of CD4+ T cells sorted from PBMCs, taken on the day of the first yellow fever vaccination. This clonotype was sampled from a man younger than 35 who received the YFV17D yellow fever vaccine. The chain carries TRBV6-1 and TRBJ2-4; tentatively, D is TRBD2 (6 bases). As DNA, the CDR3 is TGTGCCAGCAGTGAATCGGGACTCTCAAACATTCAGTACTTC. Residues: CASSESGLSNIQYF.